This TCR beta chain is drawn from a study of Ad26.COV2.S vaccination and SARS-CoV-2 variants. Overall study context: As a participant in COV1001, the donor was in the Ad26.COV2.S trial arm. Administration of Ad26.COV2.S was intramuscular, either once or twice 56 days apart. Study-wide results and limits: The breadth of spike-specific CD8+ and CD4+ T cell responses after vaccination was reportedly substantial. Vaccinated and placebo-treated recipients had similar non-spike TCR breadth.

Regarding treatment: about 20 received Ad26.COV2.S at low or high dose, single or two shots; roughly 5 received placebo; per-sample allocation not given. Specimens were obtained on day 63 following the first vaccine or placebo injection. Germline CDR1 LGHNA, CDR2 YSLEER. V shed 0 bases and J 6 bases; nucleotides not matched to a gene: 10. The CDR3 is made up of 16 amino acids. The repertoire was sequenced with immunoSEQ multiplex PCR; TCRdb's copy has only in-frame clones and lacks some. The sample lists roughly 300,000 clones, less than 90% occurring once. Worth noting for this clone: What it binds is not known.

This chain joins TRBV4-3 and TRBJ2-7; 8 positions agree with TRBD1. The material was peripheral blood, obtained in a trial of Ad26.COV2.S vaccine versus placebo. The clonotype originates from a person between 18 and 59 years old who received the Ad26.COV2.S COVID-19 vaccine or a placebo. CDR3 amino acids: CASSQDSTGVGGEQYF. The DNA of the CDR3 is TGCGCCAGCAGCCAAGATTCGACAGGGGTAGGGGGCGAGCAGTACTTC.